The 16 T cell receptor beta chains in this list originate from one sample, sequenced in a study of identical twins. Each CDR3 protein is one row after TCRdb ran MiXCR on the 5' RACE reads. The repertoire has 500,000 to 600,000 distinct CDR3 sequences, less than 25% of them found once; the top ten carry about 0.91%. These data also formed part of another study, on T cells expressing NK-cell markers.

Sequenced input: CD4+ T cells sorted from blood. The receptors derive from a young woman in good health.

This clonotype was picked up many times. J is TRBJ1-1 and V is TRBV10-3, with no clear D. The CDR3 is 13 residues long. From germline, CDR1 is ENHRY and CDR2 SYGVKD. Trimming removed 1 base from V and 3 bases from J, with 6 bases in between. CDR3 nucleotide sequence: TGTGCCATCAGTGAGTTAAGGGACACTGAAGCTTTCTTT. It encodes CAISELRDTEAFF.

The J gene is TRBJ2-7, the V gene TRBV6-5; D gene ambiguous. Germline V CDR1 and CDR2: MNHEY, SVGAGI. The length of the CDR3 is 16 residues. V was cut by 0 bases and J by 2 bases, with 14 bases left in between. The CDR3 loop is CASSYSKTSYPYEQYF. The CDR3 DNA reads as TGTGCCAGCAGTTACTCGAAAACCTCTTACCCCTACGAGCAGTACTTC.

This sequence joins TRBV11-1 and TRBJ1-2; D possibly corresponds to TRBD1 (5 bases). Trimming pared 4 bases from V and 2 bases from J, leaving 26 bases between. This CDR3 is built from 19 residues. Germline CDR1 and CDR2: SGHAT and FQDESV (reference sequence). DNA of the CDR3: TGTGCCAGCAGCTCCCGGGACCGAAGGGCCTCAGCGCTAAACTATGGCTACACCTTC. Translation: CASSSRDRRASALNYGYTF.

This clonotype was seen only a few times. The CDR3 DNA reads TGTGCCAGCAGTGATCAGACGAACACTGAAGCTTTCTTT. Amino acid sequence: CASSDQTNTEAFF. The V call is TRBV6-4, the J call TRBJ1-1; no firm D call. Germline loops: CDR1 MRHNA, CDR2 SNTAGT. V lost 3 bases and J lost 1, with 6 bases in between. This CDR3 has 13 amino acids.

CDR3 protein: CASRKTDGNTEAFF. The DNA for the CDR3 is TGTGCCAGCAGAAAGACAGACGGAAACACTGAAGCTTTCTTT. The chain couples TRBV12-3 or TRBV12-4 to TRBJ1-1; tentatively, D is TRBD1 (5 bases). The CDR3 consists of 14 residues. V was clipped by 6 bases and J by 2 bases, with 13 bases between them.

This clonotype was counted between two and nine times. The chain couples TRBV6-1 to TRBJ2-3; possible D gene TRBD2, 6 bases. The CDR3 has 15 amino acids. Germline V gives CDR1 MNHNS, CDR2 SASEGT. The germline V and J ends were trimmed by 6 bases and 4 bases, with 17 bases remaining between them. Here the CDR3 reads CASSSRRGTADTQYF. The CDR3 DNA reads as TGTGCCAGCAGCTCCCGACGGGGGACGGCAGATACGCAGTATTTT.

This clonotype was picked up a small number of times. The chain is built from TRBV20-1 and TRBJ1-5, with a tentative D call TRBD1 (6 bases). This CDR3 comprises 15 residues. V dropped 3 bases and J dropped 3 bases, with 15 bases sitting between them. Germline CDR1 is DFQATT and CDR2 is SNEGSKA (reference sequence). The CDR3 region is CSARGTRQNNQPQHF. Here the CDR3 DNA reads TGCAGTGCTAGGGGGACAAGACAGAACAATCAGCCCCAGCATTTT.

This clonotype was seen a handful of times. The CDR3 region has the DNA TGTGCCAGCAGCTTAGATCTGGTCCAAGAGACCCAGTACTTC. Amino acids: CASSLDLVQETQYF. The chain employs TRBV7-2 and TRBJ2-5; D gene unclear. CDR1 SGHTA and CDR2 FQGNSA come from the germline V gene. Trimming stripped 1 base from V and 1 base from J, with 7 bases between. This CDR3 has 14 amino acids. Variable domain in full (rest from reference TRBV7-2 and TRBJ2-5): GAGVSQSPSNKVTEKGKDVELRCDPISGHTALYWYRQSLGQGLEFLIYFQGNSAPDKSGLPSDRFSAERTGGSVSTLTIQRTQQEDSAVYLCASSLDLVQETQYFGPGTRLLVL.

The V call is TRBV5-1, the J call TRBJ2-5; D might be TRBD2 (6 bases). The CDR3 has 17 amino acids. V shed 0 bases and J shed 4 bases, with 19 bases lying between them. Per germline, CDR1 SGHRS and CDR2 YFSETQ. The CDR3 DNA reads TGCGCCAGCAGCTTGGATGGGACGACTAGTGATGGAGAGACCCAGTACTTC. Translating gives CASSLDGTTSDGETQYF.

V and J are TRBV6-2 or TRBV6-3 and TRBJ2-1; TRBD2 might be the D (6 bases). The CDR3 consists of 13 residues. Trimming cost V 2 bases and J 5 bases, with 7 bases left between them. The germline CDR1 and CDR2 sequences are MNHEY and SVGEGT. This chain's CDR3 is CASSYLANNEQFF. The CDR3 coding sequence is TGTGCCAGCAGTTACCTAGCGAACAATGAGCAGTTCTTC.

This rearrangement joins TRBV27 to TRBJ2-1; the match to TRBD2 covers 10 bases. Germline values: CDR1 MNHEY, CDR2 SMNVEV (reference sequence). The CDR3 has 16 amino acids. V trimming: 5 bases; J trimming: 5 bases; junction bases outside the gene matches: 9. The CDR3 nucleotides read TGTGCCAGCAGTCCATCTCGTCTAGCGGGGGACAATGAGCAGTTCTTC. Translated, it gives CASSPSRLAGDNEQFF.

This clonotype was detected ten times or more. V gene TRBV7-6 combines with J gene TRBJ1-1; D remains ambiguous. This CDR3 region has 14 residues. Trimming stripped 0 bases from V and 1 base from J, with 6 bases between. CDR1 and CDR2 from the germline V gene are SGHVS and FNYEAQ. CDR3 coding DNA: TGTGCCAGCAGCTTAGCGGCAGCGAACACTGAAGCTTTCTTT. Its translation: CASSLAAANTEAFF.

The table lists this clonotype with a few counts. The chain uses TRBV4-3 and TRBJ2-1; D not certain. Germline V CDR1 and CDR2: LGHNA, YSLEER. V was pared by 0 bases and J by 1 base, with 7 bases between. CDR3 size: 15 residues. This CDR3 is CASSQDTGSYNEQFF. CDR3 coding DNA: TGCGCCAGCAGCCAAGACACTGGGTCCTACAATGAGCAGTTCTTC.

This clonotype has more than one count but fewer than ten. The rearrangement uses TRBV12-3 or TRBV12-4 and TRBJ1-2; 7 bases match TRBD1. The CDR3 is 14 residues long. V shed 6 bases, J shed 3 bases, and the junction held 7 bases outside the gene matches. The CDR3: CASSLRDRDYGYTF. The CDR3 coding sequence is TGTGCCAGCAGCCTACGAGACAGGGACTATGGCTACACCTTC.

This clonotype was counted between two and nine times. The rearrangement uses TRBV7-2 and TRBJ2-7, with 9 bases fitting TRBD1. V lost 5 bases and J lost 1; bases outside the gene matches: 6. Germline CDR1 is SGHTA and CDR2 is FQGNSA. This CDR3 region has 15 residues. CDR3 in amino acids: CASSTDRGYSYEQYF. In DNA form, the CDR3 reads TGTGCCAGCAGCACGGACAGGGGCTATTCCTACGAGCAGTACTTC.

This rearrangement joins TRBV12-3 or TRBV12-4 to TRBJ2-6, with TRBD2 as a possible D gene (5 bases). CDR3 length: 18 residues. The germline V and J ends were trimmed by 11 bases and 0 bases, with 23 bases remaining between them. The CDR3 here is CAFSLALSGISGANVLTF. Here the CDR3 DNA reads TGTGCCTTCAGTTTAGCGCTTTCGGGGATCTCTGGGGCCAACGTCCTGACTTTC.